This is a list of T cell receptor beta chains from one sample in a study of T cell changes during pregnancy in multiple sclerosis. Data came from immunoSEQ multiplex PCR; TCRdb stores just in-frame clones and leaves some out. The sample carries 80,000 to 100,000 clones, 92% recorded once. Sequenced here: peripheral blood, sampled in the first trimester of pregnancy. These receptors all come from a female donor with multiple sclerosis, enrolled in a pregnancy study. Each CDR3 is given with its conserved first and last residue. D genes are given only for firm matches. Some rows have no size entry. The others give once, few or many, or a class for an expanded clone.

clone size	V gene	D gene	J gene	CDR3 protein	CDR3 DNA
NA	TRBV4-3	TRBD1	TRBJ1-2	CASSQDDEGQGLYYGYTF	TGCGCCAGCAGCCAAGATGACGAGGGACAGGGATTGTACTATGGCTACACCTTC
once	TRBV5-1	TRBD2	TRBJ2-7	CASSLAVGLAGGPGYEQYF	TGCGCCAGCAGCTTGGCGGTAGGACTAGCGGGAGGGCCGGGATACGAGCAGTACTTC
NA	TRBV7-9	TRBD1	TRBJ2-7	CASSSGQGGPYEQYF	TGTGCCAGCAGCTCTGGACAGGGTGGTCCCTACGAGCAGTACTTC
NA	TRBV4-2	NA	TRBJ2-7	CASSRAVYEQYF	TGTGCCAGCAGCCGAGCGGTGTACGAGCAGTACTTC
NA	TRBV6-1	NA	TRBJ1-1	CASSRGQLAEAFF	TGTGCCAGCAGTCGAGGGCAGCTGGCTGAAGCTTTCTTT
NA	TRBV6-1	NA	TRBJ1-5	CASSRQPYSNQPQHF	TGTGCCAGCAGCCGACAGCCTTATAGCAATCAGCCCCAGCATTTT
NA	TRBV28	NA	TRBJ2-3	CASGPRILRADTQYF	TGTGCCAGCGGGCCGAGGATCTTGAGGGCAGATACGCAGTATTTT
NA	TRBV5-4	TRBD1	TRBJ2-2	CASSGTGGNTGELFF	TGTGCCAGCAGCGGGACAGGGGGGAACACCGGGGAGCTGTTTTTT
NA	TRBV5-8	NA	TRBJ2-2	CASSLFLAGPTGELFF	TGTGCCAGCAGCTTGTTTCTTGCGGGACCAACCGGGGAGCTGTTTTTT
NA	TRBV2	NA	TRBJ2-2	CASIPTDSANTGELFF	TGTGCCAGCATCCCTACTGACAGCGCGAACACCGGGGAGCTGTTTTTT
NA	TRBV28	TRBD2	TRBJ2-3	CASSPGLEVDTQYF	TGTGCCAGCAGCCCTGGACTAGAAGTAGACACGCAGTATTTT
once	TRBV19	NA	TRBJ2-5	CASSSLRETQYF	TGTGCCAGTAGTTCCCTACGAGAGACCCAGTACTTC
NA	TRBV6-4	TRBD2	TRBJ2-1	CASSNGRDYNEQFF	TGTGCCAGCAGTAACGGGAGGGACTACAATGAGCAGTTCTTC
NA	TRBV5-6	NA	TRBJ1-1	CASSLTVNTEAFF	TGTGCCAGCAGCTTGACAGTAAACACTGAAGCTTTCTTT
once	TRBV19	NA	TRBJ1-1	CASSILQGLQTEAFF	TGTGCCAGTAGTATCCTCCAGGGGTTACAGACTGAAGCTTTCTTT
many	TRBV10-1	TRBD2	TRBJ2-2	CASKSGLAENTGELFF	TGCGCCAGCAAATCGGGACTAGCAGAGAACACCGGGGAGCTGTTTTTT
once	TRBV5-4	TRBD1	TRBJ2-2	CASSPRGQGALTGELFF	TGTGCCAGCAGCCCGAGGGGACAGGGGGCGCTCACCGGGGAGCTGTTTTTT
NA	TRBV7-9	NA	TRBJ2-3	CASSLQADTQYF	TGTGCCAGCAGCTTACAGGCAGATACGCAGTATTTT
NA	TRBV5-1	NA	TRBJ2-7	CASSRTAGPYEQYF	TGCGCCAGCAGTAGGACAGCCGGTCCCTACGAGCAGTACTTC
NA	TRBV7-8	NA	TRBJ1-5	CASSPSRRGSGQPQHF	TGTGCCAGCAGCCCCTCCAGGAGAGGGTCGGGTCAGCCCCAGCATTTT
NA	TRBV7-3	NA	TRBJ2-1	CASSSAGSSYNEQFF	TGTGCCAGCAGCTCAGCGGGCAGCTCCTACAATGAGCAGTTCTTC
NA	TRBV9	NA	TRBJ1-1	CASSGSEAFF	TGTGCCAGCAGCGGCAGTGAAGCTTTCTTT
once	TRBV7-9	TRBD1	TRBJ2-7	CASSLVLLGTGRNEQYF	TGTGCCAGCAGCTTAGTCTTACTCGGGACAGGGAGGAACGAGCAGTACTTC
NA	TRBV6-5	NA	TRBJ2-7	CASTMTGWHEQYF	TGTGCCAGCACTATGACAGGTTGGCACGAGCAGTACTTC
NA	TRBV5-6	NA	TRBJ2-1	CASSTFWAGNNEQFF	TGTGCCAGCAGCACTTTTTGGGCGGGGAACAATGAGCAGTTCTTC
NA	TRBV6-5	TRBD2	TRBJ2-7	CASSYTGTSGMPYF	TGTGCCAGCAGTTACACCGGGACTAGCGGGATGCCGTACTTC
NA	TRBV15	TRBD1	TRBJ1-4	CATSRDPRPGQGADNEKLFF	TGTGCCACCAGCAGAGATCCCAGACCGGGACAGGGGGCCGATAATGAAAAACTGTTTTTT
NA	TRBV5-6	NA	TRBJ2-7	CASSMAGEQYF	TGTGCCAGCAGCATGGCGGGGGAGCAGTACTTC